This entry features one TCR beta chain sequence. In this sample, this clonotype turned up many times. The antigen it recognizes is unknown. Nothing much larger sits one base from this clone, and base qualities are not available. For repertoire sequencing, TCR beta CDR3 regions were amplified from RNA transcripts. HTBI primers and the Qiagen OneStep RT-PCR kit were used in a first-round RT-PCR, which was followed by a second-round multiplex PCR, size selection and purification. Sequencing of the libraries was carried out on an Illumina HiSeq2000 in paired-end mode with 100 bp reads. The published analysis was carried out like this. SOAPnuke was used to process the reads, throwing out any read that had adapters, had uncalled bases, had a mean Phred below 15, or lacked an exact constant-primer or identifier match. High-quality paired reads were merged with COPE v1.2.5. Each unique nucleotide sequence was treated as a clonotype, and MiTCR v1.1 was used to align the clonotypes to the IMGT TRB V, D and J references. The analysis was limited to V-J combinations with a frequency above 0.0001, which together covered around 99% of the repertoires. A TCR clonal expansion and chaos score per V-J combination was defined as the ratio of F50 clonal expansion to chaos observed in the TCRdist matrix. Welch's t-statistics and random forest were used to reduce the features to around 13 V-J combinations, which were then used as input to a naive Bayes classifier. The similarity between thyroid and blood repertoires was quantified using the Morisita-Horn index. In-frame beta chains were kept once TCRdb had trimmed the public reads at Q25 with fastp and called clones with MiXCR. All rows with the same CDR3 protein become a single entry with the most common DNA and genes. The V and J calls were not made by the authors but by TCRdb's processing. For this sample there are about 410,000 distinct CDR3 sequences; around 17% appear just once. The ten biggest clones cover roughly 1.6% of the sample.

This sample was included in a study of Graves' ophthalmopathy and Graves' hyperthyroidism (dated by TCRdb to 2016 to 2018). Turning to the overall study: Peripheral blood was collected at initial diagnosis, prior to any treatment. The study used TCR beta repertoire signatures to distinguish Graves' ophthalmopathy from Graves' hyperthyroidism and to predict progression to ophthalmopathy. In total, 135 blood samples were TCR-sequenced: 43 ophthalmopathy, approximately 75 hyperthyroidism and roughly 17 hyperthyroidism-to-ophthalmopathy patients. To explore V-J signatures distinguishing ophthalmopathy from hyperthyroidism, a discovery set of more than 95 patients (roughly 44 ophthalmopathy, 55 to 60 stable hyperthyroidism) was enrolled. For independent validation, a separate cohort was made up of around 19 hyperthyroidism patients plus 17 patients who later progressed from hyperthyroidism to ophthalmopathy. In roughly six hyperthyroidism patients, the T-cell repertoires found in thyroid tissue were compared with those found in blood. Once sampling was done, hyperthyroidism patients were given methimazole at a starting dose of 30 mg daily, while ophthalmopathy patients were given high-dose intravenous methylprednisolone. The 75 to 100 discovery patients were randomly split 7:3 into training and test sets. What the study reported, not specific to this receptor: Sample size was not predetermined statistically, and investigators were not blinded to group allocation. Ophthalmopathy was separated from stable hyperthyroidism by the 13-signature model with roughly 90% sensitivity and around 81% specificity in cross-validation and with 80%/75% in the test set. In validation, the model predicted ophthalmopathy progression with about 71% sensitivity and less than 80% specificity; roughly 12 predicted patients were CT-confirmed with GO in a median of 6.5 months. Among expanded thyroid clonotypes with frequency above 0.001, most also showed up in blood, which suggests that blood repertoires may reflect the thyroid immune response.

Ophthalmopathy patients had moderately to severely active disease, Clinical Activity Score of at least 3, NOSPECS grade of at least 4, and disease duration under 3 months. Patients with other autoimmune diseases, uncontrolled infections, pregnancy or lactation were excluded. Diagnosis relied on clinical symptoms, serum thyroxine, TRAb, thyroid ultrasound and orbital computed tomography. Using Ficoll-Paque density gradient centrifugation, PBMCs were isolated from about 9.4 ml of fresh peripheral blood. Total RNA was extracted using Trizol reagent, and RNA quality was checked on an Agilent 2100 Bioanalyzer. The CDR3, from cysteine to phenylalanine, totals 12 residues. Left in the record is the CDR3 DNA by itself, 36 bases read in frame from the first base. In the germline V gene, CDR1 corresponds to SQVTM and CDR2 to ANQGSEA. V gives up 4 bases and J gives up 7 bases, and the segment between their germline ends measures 10 bases.

This TCR came from a young woman with Graves' ophthalmopathy. Donor details come from another sample of the same person, matched by shared clones. The sequence joins TRBV29-1 to TRBJ2-2; no D gene is confidently identified. Sequencing used peripheral blood. In nucleotide form, the sequence is TGCAGCGTTGTGGGCCCCATCGGGGAGCTGTTTTTT. The translation is CSVVGPIGELFF.